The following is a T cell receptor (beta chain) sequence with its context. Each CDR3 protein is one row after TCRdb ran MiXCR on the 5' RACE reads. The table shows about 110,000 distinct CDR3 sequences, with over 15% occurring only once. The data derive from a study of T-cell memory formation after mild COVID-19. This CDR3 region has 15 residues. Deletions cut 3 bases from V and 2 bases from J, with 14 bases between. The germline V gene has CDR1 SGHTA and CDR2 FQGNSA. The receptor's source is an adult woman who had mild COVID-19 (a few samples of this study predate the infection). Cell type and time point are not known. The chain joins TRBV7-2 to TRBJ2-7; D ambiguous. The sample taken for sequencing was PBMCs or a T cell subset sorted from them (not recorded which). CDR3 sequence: CASSFFVRKAYEQYF. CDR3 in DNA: TGTGCCAGCAGCTTCTTCGTCCGGAAGGCCTACGAGCAGTACTTC.